This TCR beta chain was captured by sequencing in a study of shared clonotypes between healthy human individuals. Sequencing used immunoSEQ multiplex PCR; TCRdb keeps in-frame clones, though not all of them. In the table there are some 2.4 million clones, under 95% of which are singletons. V shed 5 bases and J shed 3 bases, with 18 bases lying between them. Per germline, CDR1 SGHTS and CDR2 YDEGEE. This CDR3 has 15 amino acids. Sequenced sample: naive CD4+ T cells from PBMCs. Noted subset: CD45RA+ positively selected. The gene calls are TRBV5-8 and TRBJ2-7; TRBD1 or TRBD2 may be the D gene (6 bases each). The sequence was collected from a man aged 18 to 35 in good health. Some clones in this sample may be carry-over from other donors' samples. The CDR3 reads CASRKNQGRRYEQYF. The CDR3 coding sequence is TGTGCCAGCAGAAAAAACCAGGGGAGGCGCTACGAGCAGTACTTC.